The clone carrying this T cell receptor beta chain was recorded a few times. What it recognizes is unknown. The data were taken from a study of T-cell memory formation after mild COVID-19. Study-level information: TCR clusters largely stayed donor specific.

This CDR3 contains 15 residues. Trimming pared 1 base from V and 3 bases from J, leaving 11 bases between. The germline V gene has CDR1 KGHDR and CDR2 SFDVKD. General study results and limits: There were some responding clones in pre-infection memory, which suggested that cross-reactive memory had joined. Contracting CD4+ clones were located mainly in CM and EM, and CD8+ clones in EMRA.

TCRdb independently ran MiXCR on the 5' RACE reads; one entry per CDR3 protein. The table includes around 34,000 distinct CDR3 sequences, approximately 7.7% detected once. The sample consisted of PBMCs or a T cell subset sorted from them (not recorded which). This clonotype was obtained from a man aged 18 to 29 who had mild COVID-19 (a few samples of this study predate the infection). Cell type and time point are not known. The chain joins TRBV24-1 to TRBJ1-2; a weak D match, TRBD1 (5 bases). CDR3 in amino acids: CATSDLSGGDYGYTF. Here the CDR3 DNA reads TGTGCCACCAGTGATTTATCCGGGGGGGACTATGGCTACACCTTC.